The clone carrying this TCR beta chain showed up many times. The antigen remains undetermined. Using its own MiXCR run on the 5' RACE reads, TCRdb lists one record per CDR3 protein. This table has roughly 160,000 distinct CDR3 sequences, approximately 10% appearing once. This sample was taken from a study of CD8 T cells in ankylosing spondylitis. Findings and limits, study-wide: Clones linked to the disease showed a CD8+ phenotype. They occurred at relatively low frequencies in peripheral blood. In ankylosing spondylitis patients, matched synovial fluid reportedly showed significant enrichment of disease-linked clones. Some of the motif variants had earlier been found in reactive arthritis patients' fluid and blood. Made up of eight highly homologous variants, a TCR beta motif appeared characteristic of ankylosing spondylitis blood.

Sequenced material: blood, either unsorted or a sorted T cell fraction (not recorded which). The source is a male donor with ankylosing spondylitis or in good health (not recorded which).

CDR3 sequence reads: CAISKGLAGQGLGEQYF. CDR3 in DNA: TGTGCCATCAGTAAGGGACTAGCGGGACAAGGTCTAGGTGAGCAGTACTTC. The chain links TRBV10-3 to TRBJ2-7, with TRBD2 matching over 13 bases. The CDR3 is 17 amino acids. The V gene end was trimmed by 5 bases and the J gene end by 7 bases; junction bases not matched to a gene: 14. CDR1 ENHRY and CDR2 SYGVKD come from the germline V gene.